What follows are 15 T cell receptor beta chains derived from one specimen sequenced in a study of cytomegalovirus exposure and HLA in healthy donors. PCR used 60 Vbeta primers and 13 Jbeta primers. Clones were sequenced by immunoSEQ multiplex PCR, and TCRdb holds only the in-frame ones, with some missing. The profile shows roughly 130,000 clones, 75% to 85% of them singletons. The sample comprised PBMCs. These TCRs come from a man between 25 and 39 years old in good health and CMV-seronegative.

The V call is TRBV28, the J call TRBJ1-5, with 9 bases matching TRBD1. Per the germline V gene, CDR1 is MDHEN and CDR2 is SYDVKM. The V and J ends lost 4 bases and 6 bases, in that order; junction bases with no gene match: 19. The CDR3 runs to 19 residues. In DNA form, the CDR3 reads TGTGCCAGCAGTTCACTACAGATGACAGGGGGAATAATCGGTCAGCCCCAGCATTTT. This codes for CASSSLQMTGGIIGQPQHF.

The chain couples TRBV5-5 to TRBJ2-7; TRBD1 agrees at 8 bases. J was trimmed by 3 bases and V by 4 bases; bases with no gene match: 9. The CDR3 loop spans 15 amino acids. CDR1 and CDR2 from the germline V gene are SGHKS and YYEKEE (reference sequence). Written as DNA, the CDR3 is TGTGCCAGCAGCCAAGGGACAGGCCCCCTCTACGAGCAGTACTTC. Translated: CASSQGTGPLYEQYF.

The chain carries TRBV19 and TRBJ2-1, with 12 bases that match TRBD2. Germline lookup yields CDR1 LNHDA and CDR2 SQIVND (reference sequence). This CDR3 is built from 15 residues. After removal of 6 bases from V and 3 bases from J, the junction contained 3 bases not matched to a gene. In DNA, the CDR3 is TGTGCCAGTAGCCGGACTAGCGGGATCTACAATGAGCAGTTCTTC. This sequence encodes CASSRTSGIYNEQFF.

This clone was recorded a few times. This sequence joins TRBV9 and TRBJ2-7; 11 bases are shared with TRBD2. This CDR3 spans 15 amino acids. The V and J ends lost 0 bases and 3 bases, in that order; junction bases with no gene match: 2. Germline CDR1 reads SGDLS; CDR2 reads YYNGEE. CDR3 in amino acids: CASSVGTSGLYEQYF. CDR3 nucleotides: TGTGCCAGCAGCGTAGGGACTAGCGGGCTCTACGAGCAGTACTTC.

The V and J genes are TRBV11-3 and TRBJ2-1, with TRBD2 as a possible D gene (5 bases). CDR3 size: 16 residues. V shed 5 bases and J shed 2 bases, with 16 bases lying between them. CDR1 is SGHNT, CDR2 YENEEA, per germline. The DNA for the CDR3 is TGTGCCAGCAGCGGGATCCGGGAAAGCACCTACAATGAGCAGTTCTTC. It translates to CASSGIRESTYNEQFF.

This clone was seen a handful of times. Relative to the germline gene, one junction end is altered; a read error may explain this. This chain links TRBV6-5 with TRBJ1-1, with D maybe TRBD1 (5 bases). In germline, CDR1 is MNHEY, CDR2 SVGAGI. CDR3 size: 13 residues. The CDR3 sequence: CASREVENTEAFF. DNA of the CDR3: TGTGCAAGCAGGGAGGTCGAGAACACTGAAGCTTTCTTT.

This chain joins TRBV15 and TRBJ1-1; D is unclear. V shed 5 bases and J shed 3 bases, with 10 bases lying between them. The CDR3 is 13 amino acids. Germline CDR1 reads LNHNV; CDR2 reads YYDKDF (reference sequence). The DNA for the CDR3 is TGTGCCACCAGCCCGTACACATACACTGAAGCTTTCTTT. Residues: CATSPYTYTEAFF.

The chain employs TRBV30 and TRBJ2-3; 10 bases match TRBD2. Trimming removed 7 bases from V and 0 bases from J; junction bases left unmatched: 4. Per germline, CDR1 GTSNPN and CDR2 SVGIG (reference sequence). This CDR3 region has 14 residues. CDR3 protein: CASTSGASTDTQYF. CDR3 coding DNA: TGTGCCTCTACTAGCGGGGCTAGCACAGATACGCAGTATTTT.

V and J are TRBV7-2 and TRBJ1-4; D gene uncertain. Germline V gene data show CDR1 as SGHTA and CDR2 as FQGNSA. V dropped 1 base and J dropped 8 bases, with 14 bases sitting between them. The CDR3 is 15 residues long. CDR3 sequence reads: CASSLVATREEKLFF. In nucleotides, the CDR3 is TGTGCCAGCAGCTTAGTAGCCACTAGAGAGGAAAAACTGTTTTTT.

The chain couples TRBV11-3 to TRBJ1-1, with a weak D call TRBD1 (6 bases). V lost 5 bases and J 7 bases, leaving 17 bases between the germline ends. Germline V gene data show CDR1 as SGHNT and CDR2 as YENEEA. This CDR3 is built from 14 residues. This CDR3 reads CASSLDRTSHEAFF. As DNA, the CDR3 is TGTGCCAGCAGCCTGGACAGAACGTCTCATGAAGCTTTCTTT.

This chain connects TRBV27 to TRBJ2-7, with 14 bases fitting TRBD2. This CDR3 is 18 amino acids long. Germline V gene sequence: CDR1 MNHEY, CDR2 SMNVEV (reference sequence). The ends lost 5 bases at V and 4 bases at J; junction bases unmatched: 13. CDR3 residues: CASSPGLAGGLLLYEQYF. DNA of the CDR3: TGTGCCAGCAGTCCCGGACTAGCGGGAGGCCTCCTATTATACGAGCAGTACTTC.

The rearrangement links TRBV4-1 to TRBJ2-1; the match to TRBD2 covers 13 bases. The trim removed 4 bases at V and 0 bases at J, leaving 9 bases unmatched. The V gene's germline CDR1 is MGHRA and CDR2 YSYEKL. The CDR3 sequence is 19 residues long. CDR3 region: CASSRGLAGQLISYNEQFF. The DNA of the CDR3 is TGCGCCAGCAGCCGGGGACTAGCGGGACAACTCATCTCCTACAATGAGCAGTTCTTC.

In DNA form, the CDR3 reads TGTGCCAGCAGTTACTCGGGGCAAGCTAACTATGGCTACACCTTC. Its translation is CASSYSGQANYGYTF. The chain combines TRBV6-5 with TRBJ1-2, with D tentatively TRBD1 (5 bases). Deletions cut 0 bases from V and 0 bases from J, with 8 bases between. Per the germline V gene, CDR1 is MNHEY and CDR2 is SVGAGI. The CDR3 sequence is 15 residues long.

The chain carries TRBV5-6 and TRBJ1-1; D possibly corresponds to TRBD1 (5 bases). This CDR3 is 16 amino acids long. Germline V lookup: CDR1 SGHDT, CDR2 YYEEEE. Between the trimmed V and J ends, which lost 0 bases and 1 base, there was a span of 13 bases. The CDR3 DNA sequence: TGTGCCAGCAGCTTGGGTTCGTTCAGGGAGAACACTGAAGCTTTCTTT. It specifies CASSLGSFRENTEAFF.

This chain links TRBV28 with TRBJ1-2, with TRBD1 as a possible D gene (6 bases). The CDR3 has 15 amino acids. Deletions cut 3 bases from V and 8 bases from J, with 19 bases between. Germline V CDR1 and CDR2: MDHEN, SYDVKM. The CDR3, as DNA: TGTGCCAGCAGTTTGACACCGACAGGACCCGGAGGCTACACCTTC. This codes for CASSLTPTGPGGYTF.